This T cell receptor (beta chain) was recorded in a study of blood T cell repertoires in COVID-19. Study summary: Researchers got acute and convalescent COVID-19 samples from the United States, Italy and Spain. T cells, B-cell-depleted T cells, or PBMCs provided the cDNA or gDNA that served as material.

Germline assignment: CDR1 MGHDK and CDR2 SYGVNS. This CDR3 is built from 15 residues. The V and J ends lost 6 bases and 2 bases, in that order; junction bases with no gene match: 4. Original data processing: Reference gene primer amplification gave estimated nucleated cell counts. Some clones are missing from TCRdb's copy, which holds only in-frame ones; the method was immunoSEQ multiplex PCR. That table furnishes V, J and clone size, whereas the DNA furnished D and trimming. This sample has over 100,000 clones; around 90% occur once, and the top ten carry 1% to 1.4%. The V call is TRBV25-1, the J call TRBJ2-6, with 7 bases lining up with TRBD2. The clonotype originates from a human donor in a cohort sampled during active COVID-19. Sequenced material: peripheral blood. CDR3 in DNA: TGTGCCAGCAGAGAAAGCGGGGCTGGGGCCAACGTCCTGACTTTC. Its protein is CASRESGAGANVLTF.